This T cell receptor (beta chain) appears in the sequencing data of a study of Tregs in tolerant kidney transplant recipients. Study-wide context: Related graft donors supplied nonmyeloablative bone marrow transplants, and mixed chimerism was transient.

Points from the study as a whole: The small number of patients limits these findings pending further validation.

Here immunoSEQ multiplex PCR was the method, and the copy in TCRdb shows in-frame clones only, minus some. The repertoire holds some 66,000 clones, with over 85% as singletons. The CDR3 spans 13 residues. Germline V gives CDR1 MNHEY, CDR2 SMNVEV (reference sequence). As regards this clone: Its antigen is not known.

The source is a human donor who received a combined kidney and bone marrow transplant. Source: CD8+ T cells from blood, taken before the transplant. J is TRBJ2-5 and V is TRBV27; maybe TRBD2 (5 bases). The J call may be incorrect, as the DNA end agrees better with TRBJ2-7. CDR3 protein: CASSVTSSYEQYF. CDR3 nucleotides: TGTGCCAGCAGTGTCACTAGTTCCTACGAGCAGTACTTC.